These T cell receptor beta chains were read from a single sample in a study of cytomegalovirus exposure and HLA in healthy donors. Using immunoSEQ multiplex PCR, the repertoire was profiled, and TCRdb retains in-frame clones only, with some absent. The repertoire holds about 110,000 clones, with around 80% as singletons. Material: PBMCs. These receptor sequences come from a middle-aged woman in good health and CMV-seronegative. The CDR3 runs from the conserved cysteine through the conserved F or W. The D gene is left open where the match is weak. Clone size appears in some rows only: once, few, many, or a class for an expanded clone.

TRBV10-2	NA	NA	TRBJ2-7	TGCGCCAGCAGTGAGTCGAGAGGAATAGGGGCTGGGCGCGAGCAGTACTTC	CASSESRGIGAGREQYF
TRBV29-1	NA	NA	TRBJ1-1	TGCAGCGGCCGACAGAGGAACACTGAAGCTTTCTTT	CSGRQRNTEAFF
TRBV18	NA	TRBD1	TRBJ1-1	TGTGCCAGCTCACCAGGGACAGGGAGGATGACCACTGAAGCTTTCTTT	CASSPGTGRMTTEAFF
TRBV4-3	NA	NA	TRBJ2-7	TGCGCCAGCAGCCAAGGTTCGGCAGGGGACTCCTACGAGCAGTACTTC	CASSQGSAGDSYEQYF
TRBV10-2	NA	NA	TRBJ2-1	TGCGCCAGCAGCCCAACGGGGTCCTACAATGAGCAGTTCTTC	CASSPTGSYNEQFF
TRBV28	NA	NA	TRBJ1-3	TGTGCCAGCAGTTCGACAGTCTCTGGAAACACCATATATTTT	CASSSTVSGNTIYF
TRBV10-1	NA	TRBD2	TRBJ2-1	TGCGCCAGCAGTGAGGGGACTAGCGGGAGACGCGATGAGCAGTTCTTC	CASSEGTSGRRDEQFF
TRBV7-6	NA	NA	TRBJ2-3	TGTGCCAGCAGCTTAGCTCACAGGGATACGCAGTATTTT	CASSLAHRDTQYF
TRBV28	NA	TRBD1	TRBJ1-1	TGTGCCAGCTGCTTCTCACAGGGGGCGAAATGCACTGAAGCTTTCTTT	CASCFSQGAKCTEAFF
TRBV15	NA	TRBD1	TRBJ1-2	TGTGCCACCAGCAGAGAACCTTCTACCCGGGACAGTGGGGGCTACACCTTC	CATSREPSTRDSGGYTF
TRBV6-5	NA	TRBD2	TRBJ2-5	TGTGCCAGCAGCCGGACTAGCCAAGAGACCCAGTACTTC	CASSRTSQETQYF
TRBV20-1	NA	NA	TRBJ2-3	TGCAGTGCCAGGCTGGTGGATACGCAGTATTTT	CSARLVDTQYF
TRBV21-1	NA	NA	TRBJ2-4	TGTGCCAGCAGCAAACCCCTTCCGGGACAGGCGGAACTAGCCAAAAACATTCAGTACTTC	CASSKPLPGQAELAKNIQYF
TRBV21-1	NA	NA	TRBJ1-5	TGTGCCAGCAGCAAAGCCCTCAGGAGACAGATGGTAATATACAATCAGCCCCAGCATTTT	CASSKALRRQMVIYNQPQHF
TRBV6-6	NA	TRBD1	TRBJ2-3	TGTGCCAGCAGTACCGGGACAGGAGCCCGCACAGATACGCAGTATTTT	CASSTGTGARTDTQYF
TRBV10-2	NA	NA	TRBJ1-1	TGCGCCAGCAGTGAGCTAACGCTCGACATCACTGAAGCTTTCTTT	CASSELTLDITEAFF
TRBV27	once	NA	TRBJ2-1	TGTGCCAGCAGTTTACGGGAGCCAACAATGAAGCAGTTCTTC	CASSLREPTMKQFF
TRBV7-2	NA	NA	TRBJ1-2	TGTGCCAGCAGCTTAGAAGCGGGACGGAACTATGGCTACACCTTC	CASSLEAGRNYGYTF
TRBV7-2	NA	TRBD2	TRBJ2-5	TGTGCCAGCAGCTTAGCGGGGGGGCAAGAGACCCAGTACTTC	CASSLAGGQETQYF
TRBV7-8	NA	NA	TRBJ2-4	TGTGCCAGCAGTCGCGGAGCCCTAGCCAAAAACATTCAGTACTTC	CASSRGALAKNIQYF
TRBV19	NA	NA	TRBJ2-5	TGTGCCAGTAGTATGAGAGAGACCCAGTACTTC	CASSMRETQYF
TRBV7-9	few	NA	TRBJ1-5	TGTTCCAGCAGCTCCTCCAATCAGCCCCAGCATTTT	CSSSSSNQPQHF
TRBV4-1	NA	TRBD2	TRBJ2-1	TGCGCCAGCAGCCAAGATCTGGCGGGGGGCTACAATGAGCAGTTCTTC	CASSQDLAGGYNEQFF